This T cell receptor beta chain was sequenced for a study of blood T cell repertoires in COVID-19. Data came from immunoSEQ multiplex PCR; TCRdb stores just in-frame clones and leaves some out. This table has some 150,000 clones, 70% to 90% appearing once. The CDR3 totals 16 residues. Germline loops: CDR1 MNHEY, CDR2 SVGAGI. Trimming removed 0 bases at V and 0 bases at J, with 9 bases between. The chain recombines TRBV6-5 with TRBJ2-1, with a possible D match to TRBD1 (5 bases). This TCR was sampled from a woman in her 40s with active or convalescent COVID-19. The material sequenced was peripheral blood. The CDR3 bases are TGTGCCAGCAGTTACTCGACAGCGAGCTCCTACAATGAGCAGTTCTTC. As protein: CASSYSTASSYNEQFF.